The clone carrying this TCR beta chain was detected ten times or more. Its target is not known. Individual cDNA molecules received unique molecular identifiers in the library. Each CDR3 protein is one row after TCRdb ran MiXCR on the RACE reads. Of 40,000 or so distinct CDR3 sequences listed, 3% to 4% are singletons. The data originate from a study of human T cells and chemical hapten exposure. About the study: On around 2 cm by around 2 cm of upper inner arm skin, sensitization was performed with 2% DPC. On the upper back, patch tests were applied with 0.01% DPC and read at 6 days. Overall study findings and caveats: Correlating positively with patch test score were the PT1 expanded TCR counts.

The time point here: patch test 1, 2 weeks after DPC sensitization. Treatment defined: therapeutic diphenylcyclopropenone sensitization with weekly scalp DPC. Total RNA was isolated from whole blood that had not been fractionated. The CDR3 sequence is 13 residues long. V shed 4 bases and J 5 bases; nucleotides not matched to a gene: 3. Germline CDR1 is SGHRS and CDR2 is YFSETQ. The origin of this receptor is a man aged 45-65 years with alopecia areata. Some clones in this sample may be carry-over from other donors' samples. This sequence joins TRBV5-1 and TRBJ2-1; 7 bases are shared with TRBD2. The sample consisted of whole blood, taken in connection with sensitization to the hapten diphenylcyclopropenone (DPC). CDR3 sequence: CASSHGLDNEQFF. The CDR3 coding sequence is TGCGCCAGCAGCCACGGACTAGACAATGAGCAGTTCTTC.